The T cell receptor beta chain under discussion was sequenced for a study of regulatory T cells in long-lasting Graves disease. About the research overall: Antithyroid drugs had been taken under 3 months by newly diagnosed Graves' patients.

Construction of TCR beta libraries relied on iRepertoire HTBI primers and on Arm-PCR targeting CDR3 regions. TCRdb called the multiplex PCR reads again in MiXCR, with one record for every CDR3 protein. The sample has approximately 480,000 distinct CDR3 sequences, roughly 15% seen once. As to time point: newly diagnosed GD, antithyroid drugs for less than 3 months. Researchers made the TCR library from RNA that was extracted from PBMCs. In regard to this clonotype: As the CDR3 is not closed by the conserved phenylalanine or tryptophan, this likely results from a read error.

The ends lost 0 bases at V and 2 bases at J; junction bases unmatched: 5. This CDR3 is 16 amino acids long. The V gene's germline CDR1 is MNHEY and CDR2 SVGAGI. The same data also contributed to another study, on T cells in Graves' hyperthyroidism and ophthalmopathy. That source adds: The authors deemed Graves' hyperthyroidism stable absent ophthalmopathy progression within 18 months.

This chain uses TRBV6-5 with TRBJ2-7; 9 positions agree with TRBD1. The receptor's source is a man aged 35 to 55 with Graves disease. The source material was peripheral blood mononuclear cells (PBMCs), sampled at new diagnosis, from a patient treated with antithyroid drugs. Here the CDR3 reads CASSYSGTGTTYEQYL. The DNA of the CDR3 is TGTGCCAGCAGTTACTCCGGGACAGGGACTACCTACGAGCAGTACCTC.